The entry that follows covers one TCR beta chain sequence. Additional DNA sequences in this sample encode the identical CDR3. The CDR3 is made up of 11 amino acids. V gave up 1 base and J gave up 8 bases, with 8 bases separating them. CDR1 DFQATT and CDR2 SNEGSKA come from the germline V gene (reference sequence). This entry belongs to a study of blood T cell repertoires in COVID-19. Profiling relied on immunoSEQ multiplex PCR, and the TCRdb table lists in-frame clones only, not all of them. The sample yields some 400,000 clones, roughly 90% seen once. The sequence was collected from a woman aged 40 to 50 who had been exposed to COVID-19. The sequenced material came from PBMCs or T cells enriched from blood (not recorded which). The chain couples TRBV20-1 to TRBJ1-2, with D unresolved. CDR3 amino acids: CSARGGGGYTF. For the CDR3, the DNA is TGCAGTGCTAGAGGGGGAGGCGGCTACACCTTC.